Included here is one T cell receptor beta chain sequence, with context. Its antigen is currently unknown. The sample belongs to a study of blood T cells in healthy people across ages. Overall study results and limits: Significant beta diversity loss was already apparent by age approximately 36, declining roughly linearly.

There were healthy Caucasian individuals from Russia, aged about 6 to 100, serving as donors. Drawn from each donor were 9 to 10 milliliters of peripheral blood. V lost 6 bases, J lost 0 bases, and 14 bases lay in between. Per the germline V gene, CDR1 is MNHEY and CDR2 is SMNVEV (reference sequence). The CDR3 extends over 15 amino acids. A second PCR of 7 to 11 cycles used a sample-barcoded 5' primer and a J-beta primer mix. Every cDNA molecule bore a tag from a template-switch adaptor containing 12 random nucleotides. TCRdb processed the 5' RACE reads anew with MiXCR; each CDR3 protein has one entry. The repertoire has around 750,000 distinct CDR3 sequences, about 48% of them found once; the top ten carry approximately 41%.

Sequencing input: blood. The receptor comes from a man older than 75 in good health. The chain joins TRBV27 to TRBJ1-1; a possible D gene is TRBD1 (6 bases). This CDR3 reads CASSRGQTMNTEAFF. DNA for the CDR3: TGTGCCAGCAGCCGGGGGCAGACTATGAACACTGAAGCTTTCTTT.